This T cell receptor beta chain originates from a study of T cell responses to AZD1222 COVID-19 vaccine. Study-wide results and caveats: The study reported that nearly half of spike-specific TCRs target unmutated variant regions. Seropositive at baseline were only six AZD1222 recipients.

The CDR3 extends over 17 amino acids. This clone has a single count. The antigen is undetermined. TCRdb's table, derived via immunoSEQ multiplex PCR, lists solely in-frame clones and lacks some. The table lists under 75,000 clones, roughly 84% of them singletons. This TCR was recovered from an adult in good health. Material: peripheral blood, obtained on day 0 of AZD1222 vaccination. The rearrangement links TRBV12-2 to TRBJ1-6; the D call of TRBD1 is as the table states it, not checked on the DNA. TRBV12-2 is labeled a pseudogene. The CDR3, as DNA: TGTGCAAGTCGCAGAAAGGGGACAGGCTCCTATAATTCACCCCTCCACTTT. Its protein is CASRRKGTGSYNSPLHF.